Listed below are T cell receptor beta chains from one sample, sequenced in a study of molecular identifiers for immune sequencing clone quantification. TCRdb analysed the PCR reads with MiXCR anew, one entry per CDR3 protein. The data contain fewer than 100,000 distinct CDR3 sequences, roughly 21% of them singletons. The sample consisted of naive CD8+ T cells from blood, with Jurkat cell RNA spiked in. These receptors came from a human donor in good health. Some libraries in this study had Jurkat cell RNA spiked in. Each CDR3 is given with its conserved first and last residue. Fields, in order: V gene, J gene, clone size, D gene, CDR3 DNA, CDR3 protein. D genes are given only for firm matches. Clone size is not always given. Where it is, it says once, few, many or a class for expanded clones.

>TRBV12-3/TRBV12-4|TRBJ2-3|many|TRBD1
TGTGCCAGCAGGGGGACAGGCTCTAGCACAGATACGCAGTATTTT
CASRGTGSSTDTQYF
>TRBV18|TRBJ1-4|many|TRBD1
TGTGCCAGCTCACCGCCGGGACAGAATAATGAAAAACTGTTTTTT
CASSPPGQNNEKLFF
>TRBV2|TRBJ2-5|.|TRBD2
TGTGCCAGCGGGACTAGCGGACACCAAGAGACCCGGTACTTC
CASGTSGHQETRYF
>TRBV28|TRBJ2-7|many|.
TGTGCCAGCAGAGCCACGGTAGGGACCTACGAGCAGTACTTC
CASRATVGTYEQYF
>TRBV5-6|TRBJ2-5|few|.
TGTGCCAGCAGCTTGGAAGGGGGGCAGGAGGAGACCCAGTACTTC
CASSLEGGQEETQYF
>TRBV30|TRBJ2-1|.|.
TGTGCCTGGAGTGTCGAAGAGGAGCAGCTCTTC
CAWSVEEEQLF
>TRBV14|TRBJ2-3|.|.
TGTGCCGGCAGCCAAGATGGCCCATCTGCGGGATTTCGCACAGATACGCAGTATTTT
CAGSQDGPSAGFRTDTQYF
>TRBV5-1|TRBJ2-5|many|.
TGCGCCAGCAGCTTGTCCCAGAGCCAAGAGACCCAGTACTTC
CASSLSQSQETQYF
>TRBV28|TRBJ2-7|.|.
TGTGCCAGCAGTTTAGGGATCAGTAGGTCCTACGAGCAGTACTTC
CASSLGISRSYEQYF
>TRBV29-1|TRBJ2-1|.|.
TGCAGCGTTGACGGGGACCCGGGTATTTTTGAGCAGTTCTTC
CSVDGDPGIFEQFF
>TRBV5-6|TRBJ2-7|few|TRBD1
TGTGCCAGCAGCTTTGGTTCCACCGACAGGGTTTACTACGAGCAGTACTTC
CASSFGSTDRVYYEQYF
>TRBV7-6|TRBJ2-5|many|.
TGTGCCAGCAGCTTAGCTCTGGGCTACCAAGAGACCCAGTACTTC
CASSLALGYQETQYF
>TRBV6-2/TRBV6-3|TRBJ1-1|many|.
TGTGCCAGCATCGGACGGGGGGGGGAAGCTTTCTTT
CASIGRGGEAFF
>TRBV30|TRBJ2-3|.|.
TGTGCCTGGAGTAGGGCAGGGAGTGCTGATACGCAGTATTTT
CAWSRAGSADTQYF
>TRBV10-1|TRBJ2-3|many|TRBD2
TGCGCCAGCTCGACTAGCGGGGTCGCAGATACGCAGTATTTT
CASSTSGVADTQYF
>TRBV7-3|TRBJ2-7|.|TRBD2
TGTGTCAGCAGCTTAGATGGAGGGGAGGGCGAGCAGTACTTC
CVSSLDGGEGEQYF
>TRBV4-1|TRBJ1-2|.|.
TGCGCCAGCAGCGCATCTCCCATGAACTATGGCTACACCTTC
CASSASPMNYGYTF
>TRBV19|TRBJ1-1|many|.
TGTGCCAGTAGTATGAGCAGTACGAACACTGAAGCTTTCTTT
CASSMSSTNTEAFF
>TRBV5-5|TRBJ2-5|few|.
TGTGCCAGCAGCTTGGACAGGGCGCGAGAGACCCAGTACTTC
CASSLDRARETQYF
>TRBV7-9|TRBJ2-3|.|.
TGCGTCCTGACGGGCCTCACAGATACGCAGTATTTT
CVLTGLTDTQYF
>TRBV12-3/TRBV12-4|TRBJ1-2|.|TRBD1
TGTGCCAGCAGTTCAAACAGGGGGGGCTACACCTTC
CASSSNRGGYTF
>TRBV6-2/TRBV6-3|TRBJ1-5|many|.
TGTGCCAGCAGTTACTCCTTTGACCCATATAGCAATCAGCCCCAGCATTTT
CASSYSFDPYSNQPQHF
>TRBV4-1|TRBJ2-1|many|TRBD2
TGCGCCAGCAGCCCGAGGACTAGCATCCAGTTCTTC
CASSPRTSIQFF
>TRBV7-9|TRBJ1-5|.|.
TGTGCCAGCAGCTTAACAAGCAGCAATCAGCCCCAGCATTTT
CASSLTSSNQPQHF
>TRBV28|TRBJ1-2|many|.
TGCGCCAGCAGCACGGGACACCAATCAGACGCCTATGGCTACACCTTC
CASSTGHQSDAYGYTF
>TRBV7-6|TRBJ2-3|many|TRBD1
TGTGCCAGCAGCTTATACGGGACAGGGGCACTCACAGATACGCAGTATTTT
CASSLYGTGALTDTQYF
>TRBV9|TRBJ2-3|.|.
TGTGCCAGCAGCGTGGGGGGGCTATTGGCAGATACGCAGTATTTT
CASSVGGLLADTQYF
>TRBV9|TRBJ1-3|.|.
TGTGCCAGCAGCACAGGAACTGGAAACACCATATATTTT
CASSTGTGNTIYF
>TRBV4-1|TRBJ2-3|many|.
TGCGCCAGCAGCCAAGATAGTTTGCAGAGGCGCACAGATACGCAGTATTTT
CASSQDSLQRRTDTQYF
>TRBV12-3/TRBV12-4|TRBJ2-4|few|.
TGTGCCAGCAGTTTAGGTGGGTCGGTTTTTGGATTAGAAAACATTCAGTACTTC
CASSLGGSVFGLENIQYF
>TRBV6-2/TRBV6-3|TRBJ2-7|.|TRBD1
TGTGCCAGCAGTTACTCCACGGACAGGGTGTCCTACGAGCAGTACTTC
CASSYSTDRVSYEQYF
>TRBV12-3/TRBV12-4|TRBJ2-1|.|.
TGTGCCAGCAACCGAGGGTTAGGGCATGAGCAGTTCTTC
CASNRGLGHEQFF
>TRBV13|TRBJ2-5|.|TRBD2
TGTGCCAGCAGCTCGGGTCTAGCGGGATGGGAGACCCAGTACTTC
CASSSGLAGWETQYF
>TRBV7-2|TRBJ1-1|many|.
TGTGCCAGCAGCTCTCTACAGGGAGGAACTGAAGCTTTCTTT
CASSSLQGGTEAFF
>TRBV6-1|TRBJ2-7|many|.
TGTGCCAGCAGTGAAATATCGGGATCCGAGCAGTACTTC
CASSEISGSEQYF
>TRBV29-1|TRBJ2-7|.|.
TGCAGCGTTGAATCGGCAGCTTCCTACGAGCAGTACTTC
CSVESAASYEQYF
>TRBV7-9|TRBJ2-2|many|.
TGTGCCAGCAGCCCTCCTAGCGGGGAGCTGTTTTTT
CASSPPSGELFF